Below, 17 T cell receptor beta chains from the same sample are listed, as sequenced in a study of beta chain features in type 1 diabetes. General study findings and limits: Among patients with Type 1 diabetes, TCRB CDR3s were moderately but significantly shorter in every one of the four CD4+ subsets.

Isolated RNA was reverse transcribed in full, so expressed TCRB transcripts were sequenced. TCRdb keeps only in-frame clones here, not all; method: immunoSEQ multiplex PCR. The sample includes roughly 100,000 clones, under 30% of them seen just once. Their antigens are not known. The sample consisted of central memory CD4+ T cells from blood. These receptors were taken from a woman aged 18-35 years with type 1 diabetes.

The chain combines TRBV30 with TRBJ2-1, with 10 bases that match TRBD2. J was trimmed by 8 bases and V by 0 bases; bases with no gene match: 10. CDR1 is GTSNPN, CDR2 SVGIG, per germline (reference sequence). The CDR3 sequence is 16 residues long. The DNA for the CDR3 is TGTGCCTGGAGTGTCCCGAGCGGGAGGGCCTTTGATGAGCAGTTCTTC. Encoded protein: CAWSVPSGRAFDEQFF.

This sequence joins TRBV5-1 and TRBJ2-2; D gene ambiguous. Germline CDR1 and CDR2: SGHRS and YFSETQ. Trimming left V 4 bases short and J 1 base short, with 5 bases between. There are 13 residues in the CDR3. Here the CDR3 DNA reads TGCGCCAGCAGCGGCCAGAACACCGGGGAGCTGTTTTTT. The encoded protein is CASSGQNTGELFF.

The chain carries TRBV5-1 and TRBJ2-6; 7 bases map to TRBD1. Germline CDR1 is SGHRS and CDR2 is YFSETQ. This CDR3 region has 16 residues. The V and J ends lost 4 bases and 2 bases, in that order; junction bases with no gene match: 6. The chain's CDR3 is CASSPDRLAGANVLTF. CDR3 bases: TGCGCCAGCAGCCCGGACAGGTTGGCTGGGGCCAACGTCCTGACTTTC.

The chain employs TRBV7-2 and TRBJ2-2, with 7 positions matching TRBD2. J was trimmed by 5 bases and V by 1 base; bases with no gene match: 7. In germline, CDR1 is SGHTA, CDR2 FQGNSA. There are 16 residues in the CDR3. The CDR3 here is CASSLVRGSETGELFF. In DNA, the CDR3 is TGTGCCAGCAGCTTAGTACGCGGGAGTGAGACCGGGGAGCTGTTTTTT.

Comment on this clone: Relative to the germline gene, one junction end is altered; a read error may explain this. V is TRBV27 and J is TRBJ1-5, with 8 bases fitting TRBD1. The CDR3 runs 14 residues. CDR1 MNHEY and CDR2 SMNVEV come from the germline V gene (reference sequence). In DNA, the CDR3 is TGTGCCAGCTCCCGAGCAGGGGGCAACCAGCCCCAGCATTTT. It translates to CASSRAGGNQPQHF.

This clone turned up a few times. The V gene is TRBV29-1, the J gene TRBJ1-2, with 10 bases that match TRBD1. V lost 6 bases to trimming and J lost 6 bases; unmatched junction nucleotides: 10. Germline V lookup: CDR1 SQVTM, CDR2 ANQGSEA. The CDR3 runs 14 residues. The CDR3, as DNA: TGCAGCGTCGCGATCACCGGGACAGGGGATGGCTACACCTTC. This translates into CSVAITGTGDGYTF.

This clone was recorded once. The genes are TRBV11-3 and TRBJ2-3, with D tentatively TRBD1 (5 bases). Trimming shortened V by 7 bases and J by 6 bases, and 17 bases separated the two germline ends. Germline V CDR1 and CDR2: SGHNT, YENEEA. The CDR3 covers 14 residues. The CDR3 sequence: CASKTDTYSDTQYF. The CDR3 nucleotides read TGTGCCAGCAAAACGGACACCTATAGCGATACGCAGTATTTT.

V and J are TRBV9 and TRBJ2-5, with TRBD2 matching 12 bases. CDR1 is SGDLS and CDR2 is YYNGEE in the germline V gene. The J segment lost 2 bases and the V segment lost 6 bases, leaving 8 bases of the junction unmatched. The CDR3 totals 16 residues. DNA of the CDR3: TGTGCCAGCAACGTTGGTCTAGCGGGAGGGCAAGAGACCCAGTACTTC. It is translated as CASNVGLAGGQETQYF.

This clone was observed a few times. CDR3 amino acids: CASSFALSVGQETQYF. CDR3 sequence (DNA): TGTGCCAGCAGCTTCGCACTATCGGTTGGACAAGAGACCCAGTACTTC. J is TRBJ2-5 and V is TRBV7-2; D is unresolved. In germline, CDR1 is SGHTA, CDR2 FQGNSA. The ends were cut back, 3 bases at V and 2 bases at J, with 16 bases in the middle. CDR3 size: 16 residues.

The V and J genes are TRBV5-1 and TRBJ2-1; 7 nucleotides align to TRBD2. The CDR3 length is 15 residues. Trimming at V came to 3 bases and at J to 1 base, leaving 4 bases not matched to a gene. The germline CDR1 and CDR2 sequences are SGHRS and YFSETQ. Here the CDR3 reads CASSSGGVSYNEQFF. The CDR3 DNA sequence: TGCGCCAGCAGCTCTGGGGGGGTTTCCTACAATGAGCAGTTCTTC.

This chain links TRBV28 with TRBJ2-1; TRBD1 matches at 8 bases. V gave up 11 bases and J gave up 0 bases; unmatched junction bases: 6. This CDR3 region has 14 residues. The V gene's germline CDR1 is MDHEN and CDR2 SYDVKM. In nucleotides, the CDR3 is TGTGCCTGCGACAGGGGAGGCTCCTACAATGAGCAGTTCTTC. Its protein is CACDRGGSYNEQFF. The variable domain in full, completed from reference TRBV28 and TRBJ2-1, reads DVKVTQSSRYLVKRTGEKVFLECVQDMDHENMFWYRQDPGLGLRLIYFSYDVKMKEKGDIPEGYSVSREKKERFSLILESASTNQTSMYLCACDRGGSYNEQFFGPGTRLTVL.

The chain recombines TRBV28 with TRBJ1-4, with D possibly TRBD1 on 5 matching bases. The V end was cut by 10 bases, the J end by 3 bases, with 6 bases between. This CDR3 spans 11 amino acids. Germline-derived CDR1 and CDR2 are MDHEN and SYDVKM. CDR3 coding DNA: TGTGCCATACAGGCTAATGAAAAACTGTTTTTT. Translation gives CAIQANEKLFF.

This clone turned up a few times. This rearrangement joins TRBV4-3 to TRBJ2-3; D uncertain. CDR3 length: 17 amino acids. V was pared by 2 bases and J by 0 bases, with 15 bases between. Per germline, CDR1 LGHNA and CDR2 YSLEER. CDR3 bases: TGCGCCAGCAGCCAAAATGTGCCCTCGGGTAGCACAGATACGCAGTATTTT. This translates into CASSQNVPSGSTDTQYF.

The rearrangement links TRBV5-1 to TRBJ2-2; TRBD2 matches at 7 bases. The CDR3 loop spans 15 amino acids. The germline V gene has CDR1 SGHRS and CDR2 YFSETQ. J gave up 0 bases and V 5 bases, and 4 bases lay outside the gene matches. CDR3 in DNA: TGCGCCAGCAGGCGGGAGATCGCGAACACCGGGGAGCTGTTTTTT. It is translated as CASRREIANTGELFF. The whole variable domain, remainder taken from reference TRBV5-1 and TRBJ2-2, is KAGVTQTPRYLIKTRGQQVTLSCSPISGHRSVSWYQQTPGQGLQFLFEYFSETQRNKGNFPGRFSGRQFSNSRSEMNVSTLELGDSALYLCASRREIANTGELFFGEGSRLTVL.

This rearrangement joins TRBV15 to TRBJ2-3; D possibly corresponds to TRBD2 (5 bases). CDR3 length: 15 amino acids. V was clipped by 5 bases and J by 4 bases, with 16 bases between them. The germline CDR1 and CDR2 sequences are LNHNV and YYDKDF (reference sequence). For the CDR3, the DNA is TGTGCCACCAGCCGCGGAGGTTACGGGTCAGATACGCAGTATTTT. Its protein is CATSRGGYGSDTQYF.

This clone was seen a handful of times. The chain recombines TRBV29-1 with TRBJ2-3; D may be TRBD2 (6 bases). Germline V CDR1 and CDR2: SQVTM, ANQGSEA. The CDR3 length is 18 residues. V dropped 4 bases and J dropped 4 bases, with 27 bases sitting between them. The CDR3 protein is CSVARPVIMTRRADTQYF. CDR3 sequence (DNA): TGCAGCGTTGCAAGGCCGGTGATAATGACTCGGAGGGCAGATACGCAGTATTTT.

The chain uses TRBV28 and TRBJ2-3, with 7 bases aligning to TRBD2. V lost 2 bases, J lost 1 base, and 9 bases stayed unmatched. The CDR3 has 17 residues. CDR1 and CDR2 from the germline V gene are MDHEN and SYDVKM. DNA of the CDR3: TGTGCCAGCAGTTTAATCCCCTCTAGCGGAGGCACAGATACGCAGTATTTT. This sequence encodes CASSLIPSSGGTDTQYF.